This T cell receptor (beta chain) was observed in a study of cytomegalovirus exposure and HLA in healthy donors. Study summary: It was reported in a later analysis that the same platform had been used for the 90 to 150 validation repertoires as for the 666 first-cohort repertoires.

General study results and limits: According to a subsequent analysis, TCR clusters identified in the first cohort showed a tendency to co-occur across the roughly 130 validation repertoires. Despite most TCR sequences being rare, some public TCRs occurred in many donors. Published work reported that the classifier diagnosed cytomegalovirus status with high specificity and sensitivity.

Notes on this clone: The target antigen is unknown.

Method: immunoSEQ multiplex PCR; TCRdb's copy keeps in-frame clones and lacks some. The data contain 100,000 to 150,000 clones, roughly 90% of them singletons. Sequenced: PBMCs. The TCR was taken from a young man in good health and CMV-seronegative.

The CDR3 nucleotides read TGTGCCATCAGTGAGTCGGGCATCATACCAGATACGCAGTATTTT. Translated: CAISESGIIPDTQYF. The chain joins TRBV10-3 to TRBJ2-3; no clear D. The V gene lost 0 bases and the J gene lost 4 bases, with 11 bases spanning the gap. CDR3 length equals 15 residues. The germline CDR1 and CDR2 sequences are ENHRY and SYGVKD.